Below are 3 T cell receptor beta chains sequenced from a single sample in a study of T cell responses to AZD1222 COVID-19 vaccine. Some clones are missing from TCRdb's copy, which holds only in-frame ones; the method was immunoSEQ multiplex PCR. The sample has 140,000 to 150,000 clones; about 92% are singletons. This material consisted of peripheral blood, taken on day 0 of AZD1222 vaccination. These receptors originate from an adult in good health.

The chain joins TRBV28 to TRBJ2-1; D may be TRBD1 or TRBD2 (5 bases each). Between the trimmed V and J ends, which lost 7 bases and 8 bases, there was a span of 15 bases. The CDR3 covers 13 residues. Germline V gene lookup returns CDR1 MDHEN and CDR2 SYDVKM. The CDR3 reads CASTSQGVDEQFF. CDR3 coding DNA: TGTGCCAGCACTTCCCAGGGAGTGGATGAGCAGTTCTTC.

V gene TRBV7-9 combines with J gene TRBJ1-2; possibly TRBD1 for D (5 bases). The CDR3 has 16 amino acids. Looked up from germline, CDR1 is SEHNR and CDR2 is FQNEAQ (reference sequence). Deletions cut 5 bases from V and 1 base from J, with 17 bases between. In DNA form, the CDR3 reads TGTGCCAGCAGCCTGGGACCGCTGGGGGGTAACTATGGCTACACCTTC. It specifies CASSLGPLGGNYGYTF.

The V and J genes are TRBV29-1 and TRBJ1-1, with D tentatively TRBD1 (5 bases). CDR1 is SQVTM and CDR2 is ANQGSEA in the germline V gene. The CDR3 has 14 residues. Trimming took 6 bases from V and 0 from J, leaving 14 bases between them. CDR3 nucleotides: TGCAGCGTCGCCCCCGGGGGAATGAACACTGAAGCTTTCTTT. This gives the protein CSVAPGGMNTEAFF.